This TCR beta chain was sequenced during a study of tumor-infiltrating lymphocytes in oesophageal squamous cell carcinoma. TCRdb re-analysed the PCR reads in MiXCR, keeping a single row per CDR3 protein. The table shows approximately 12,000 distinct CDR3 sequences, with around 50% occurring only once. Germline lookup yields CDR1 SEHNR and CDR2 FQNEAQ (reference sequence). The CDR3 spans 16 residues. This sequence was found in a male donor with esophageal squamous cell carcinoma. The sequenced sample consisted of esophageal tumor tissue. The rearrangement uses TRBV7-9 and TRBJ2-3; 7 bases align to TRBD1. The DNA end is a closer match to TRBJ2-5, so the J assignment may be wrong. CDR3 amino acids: CASSLGGTVNRETQYF. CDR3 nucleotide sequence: TGTGCCAGCAGCTTAGGGGGGACAGTAAATAGGGAGACCCAGTACTTC.